This T cell receptor beta chain was captured in a study of chemoradiotherapy in HPV16-positive cancers. Study details: Candidate HPV-specific clones and shared TCR motifs came from a couple of HPV16-positive patients. Overall study findings and caveats: Only two HPV16-positive patients supplied the functional HPV-specificity definition. For HPV16-positive patients, expanding HPV-responsive T cells associated with longer recurrence-free survival. Candidate HPV-specific clones and E7-related TCR motifs grew in tumor during treatment.

The CDR3 has 14 residues. Germline-derived CDR1 and CDR2 are MGHRA and YSYEKL. Deletions cut 0 bases from V and 3 bases from J, with 9 bases between. Method: immunoSEQ multiplex PCR; TCRdb's copy keeps in-frame clones and lacks some. This table has 12,000 or so clones, roughly 90% appearing once. This clone came up a few times. Its antigen is currently unknown. This clonotype was sampled from a human donor with HPV-associated anogenital cancer. The chain couples TRBV4-1 to TRBJ2-7; D not certain. The sequencing here drew on blood, taken from a patient who underwent chemoradiotherapy. CDR3 amino acids: CASSQDVGNYEQYF. The CDR3 region has the DNA TGCGCCAGCAGCCAAGATGTAGGAAACTACGAGCAGTACTTC.